The rows below give T cell receptor beta chains drawn from one sample of a study of early T cells in non-severe SARS-CoV-2 infection. TCRdb analysed the 5' RACE reads with MiXCR anew, one entry per CDR3 protein. The sample records tens of thousands of distinct CDR3 sequences, about a tenth being singletons. Input material: whole blood. The origin of the receptors is an adult who was a healthcare worker with PCR-confirmed SARS-CoV-2 infection or an uninfected control (not recorded which). Both conserved end residues are part of each CDR3. A D gene is named only where the DNA matches it firmly.

V gene: TRBV13
D gene: TRBD2
J gene: TRBJ2-3
CDR3 protein: CASSQTLGLAGSADTQYF

V gene: TRBV4-1
D gene: TRBD2
J gene: TRBJ2-1
CDR3 protein: CASSQEIHGGGPGSYNEQFF

V gene: TRBV20-1
D gene: NA
J gene: TRBJ2-3
CDR3 protein: CSAQTSLGTDTQYF

V gene: TRBV12-3/TRBV12-4
D gene: TRBD2
J gene: TRBJ2-1
CDR3 protein: CASSSGGGLVEQFF

V gene: TRBV4-3
D gene: TRBD2
J gene: TRBJ2-2
CDR3 protein: CASSQEMGAGGPTGELFF

V gene: TRBV28
D gene: NA
J gene: TRBJ1-3
CDR3 protein: CASSFGSSENTIYF

V gene: TRBV6-6
D gene: NA
J gene: TRBJ2-6
CDR3 protein: CASSSPSNSVGSGANVLTF

V gene: TRBV28
D gene: NA
J gene: TRBJ2-3
CDR3 protein: CASSFIGSYTDTQYF

V gene: TRBV3-1
D gene: TRBD1
J gene: TRBJ2-3
CDR3 protein: CASSQGDRGRGDTQYF

V gene: TRBV7-2
D gene: NA
J gene: TRBJ2-6
CDR3 protein: CASSPTGSGANVLTF

V gene: TRBV6-5
D gene: NA
J gene: TRBJ2-3
CDR3 protein: CASRERGGTLGDTQYF

V gene: TRBV20-1
D gene: NA
J gene: TRBJ2-3
CDR3 protein: CSARPASTDTQYF

V gene: TRBV28
D gene: TRBD1
J gene: TRBJ1-4
CDR3 protein: CASSVIQGNEKLFF

V gene: TRBV12-3/TRBV12-4
D gene: TRBD1
J gene: TRBJ1-2
CDR3 protein: CASSRRGQGGSYGYTF

V gene: TRBV20-1
D gene: TRBD2
J gene: TRBJ2-1
CDR3 protein: CSARPSGEQFF

V gene: TRBV4-2
D gene: NA
J gene: TRBJ2-5
CDR3 protein: CASSQDPGPEETQYF

V gene: TRBV13
D gene: NA
J gene: TRBJ1-2
CDR3 protein: CASSLQRNYGYTF

V gene: TRBV6-6
D gene: TRBD1
J gene: TRBJ2-3
CDR3 protein: CASSPAGTGVPDTQYF

V gene: TRBV30
D gene: NA
J gene: TRBJ1-1
CDR3 protein: CAWTPTDRNTEAFF

V gene: TRBV20-1
D gene: NA
J gene: TRBJ1-1
CDR3 protein: CSARKPGGGTEAFF

V gene: TRBV28
D gene: NA
J gene: TRBJ2-7
CDR3 protein: CASSAPLAVIPSYEQYF

V gene: TRBV6-5
D gene: TRBD1
J gene: TRBJ1-1
CDR3 protein: CASSYSHRGFIYTEAFF

V gene: TRBV24-1
D gene: TRBD2
J gene: TRBJ2-3
CDR3 protein: CATSDRLAGQTSTDTQYF

V gene: TRBV12-3/TRBV12-4
D gene: NA
J gene: TRBJ2-7
CDR3 protein: CASSQLGSYEQYF

V gene: TRBV20-1
D gene: TRBD1
J gene: TRBJ1-2
CDR3 protein: CSASGQGSNYGYTF

V gene: TRBV6-5
D gene: NA
J gene: TRBJ2-7
CDR3 protein: CASSYSTGSDEQYF

V gene: TRBV3-1
D gene: TRBD2
J gene: TRBJ2-1
CDR3 protein: CASSQETSGRVPNEQFF

V gene: TRBV14
D gene: NA
J gene: TRBJ2-3
CDR3 protein: CASSQRVVTDTQYF

V gene: TRBV7-2
D gene: NA
J gene: TRBJ2-1
CDR3 protein: CASSLAGTNNEQFF

V gene: TRBV7-8
D gene: NA
J gene: TRBJ2-3
CDR3 protein: CASSSSTGRTDTQYF

V gene: TRBV7-2
D gene: NA
J gene: TRBJ1-2
CDR3 protein: CASSLTPRVGYTF

V gene: TRBV9
D gene: NA
J gene: TRBJ2-3
CDR3 protein: CASSVATSGSTDTQYF

V gene: TRBV12-3/TRBV12-4
D gene: TRBD2
J gene: TRBJ2-1
CDR3 protein: CASTVLAGGQDEQFF

V gene: TRBV3-1
D gene: TRBD2
J gene: TRBJ2-1
CDR3 protein: CASTAGAGGRHEQFF

V gene: TRBV20-1
D gene: NA
J gene: TRBJ2-7
CDR3 protein: CSARAGHLVGSEQYF

V gene: TRBV29-1
D gene: NA
J gene: TRBJ1-2
CDR3 protein: CSVEVWANYGYTF

V gene: TRBV15
D gene: NA
J gene: TRBJ2-1
CDR3 protein: CATSRESGNYNEQFF

V gene: TRBV28
D gene: NA
J gene: TRBJ1-2
CDR3 protein: CASSLTNTNYGYTF

V gene: TRBV29-1
D gene: NA
J gene: TRBJ1-2
CDR3 protein: CSVNWGVYGYTF

V gene: TRBV20-1
D gene: NA
J gene: TRBJ2-1
CDR3 protein: CSGSRGSWNEQFF

V gene: TRBV18
D gene: TRBD1
J gene: TRBJ1-4
CDR3 protein: CASSPLDRVGEKLFF

V gene: TRBV28
D gene: TRBD2
J gene: TRBJ2-3
CDR3 protein: CASSPTDGLAGGPDTQYF

V gene: TRBV6-1
D gene: TRBD2
J gene: TRBJ2-5
CDR3 protein: CASSELMYTSGRTEETQYF

V gene: TRBV5-1
D gene: TRBD1
J gene: TRBJ2-1
CDR3 protein: CASSPGQEQFF

V gene: TRBV9
D gene: TRBD2
J gene: TRBJ2-7
CDR3 protein: CASSVEAGGEQYF

V gene: TRBV7-9
D gene: TRBD1
J gene: TRBJ1-1
CDR3 protein: CASSSGQGVENTEAFF

V gene: TRBV12-3/TRBV12-4
D gene: NA
J gene: TRBJ1-2
CDR3 protein: CASSTLGDGSYGYTF

V gene: TRBV7-9
D gene: NA
J gene: TRBJ2-2
CDR3 protein: CASSSRDSNTGELFF

V gene: TRBV4-1
D gene: TRBD2
J gene: TRBJ2-7
CDR3 protein: CASSPIGSGSSCEQYF

V gene: TRBV29-1
D gene: NA
J gene: TRBJ2-1
CDR3 protein: CSVVSGLSTYNEQFF

V gene: TRBV27
D gene: TRBD1
J gene: TRBJ2-7
CDR3 protein: CASTPGTGGEQYF

V gene: TRBV7-9
D gene: TRBD2
J gene: TRBJ2-3
CDR3 protein: CASILTRGYSGIDTQYF

V gene: TRBV6-5
D gene: TRBD1
J gene: TRBJ2-5
CDR3 protein: CASSYTDRAQETQYF

V gene: TRBV29-1
D gene: NA
J gene: TRBJ2-1
CDR3 protein: CSAQASSYNEQFF

V gene: TRBV6-2/TRBV6-3
D gene: NA
J gene: TRBJ1-1
CDR3 protein: CASSSTGKTEAFF